Sequencing of this T cell receptor beta chain was carried out in a study of identical twins. General observations from the study: Fewer insertions characterized abundant cord blood beta clonotypes, whereas memory repertoires showed none.

Template switching, a step in the protocol, added a universal primer site, and cDNA carried unique molecular identifiers. TCRdb independently ran MiXCR on the 5' RACE reads; one entry per CDR3 protein. The top ten hold roughly 1.6% of the sample, which has 550,000 to 800,000 distinct CDR3 sequences, about 7% seen once. This clonotype was seen at least ten times. Its antigen remains unknown. The V gene's germline CDR1 is SGHAT and CDR2 FQNNGV. This CDR3 has 18 amino acids. V was shortened by 5 bases and J by 0 bases, with 20 bases between the two germline ends. A further study also used this sample, focusing on yellow fever vaccine responses in identical twins. This second report adds: Twins reportedly mounted vaccine T cell responses that seemed partly convergent, partly personalized.

The rearrangement links TRBV11-2 to TRBJ1-3; D perhaps matches TRBD1 (5 bases). Sequenced input: PBMCs. The TCR originated in a woman between 18 and 30 years old in good health. In DNA, the CDR3 is TGTGCCAGCAGCCCGACTCTGGCAGGGCGAAGCTCTGGAAACACCATATATTTT. Its protein is CASSPTLAGRSSGNTIYF.